These 10 T cell receptor beta chains were all obtained from the same sample, sequenced in a study of T cell changes during pregnancy in multiple sclerosis. Libraries were prepared by immunoSEQ multiplex PCR; TCRdb keeps only in-frame clonotypes and omits some of them. This table holds 65,000 to 90,000 clones, approximately 90% found once. The starting material was peripheral blood, obtained in the first trimester of pregnancy. All receptors come from a female donor with multiple sclerosis, enrolled in a pregnancy study.

The CDR3 coding sequence is TGTGCCAGCAGCTTAGCACTATCGTACCAAGAGACCCAGTACTTC. Protein sequence: CASSLALSYQETQYF. The rearrangement links TRBV7-2 to TRBJ2-5; D is ambiguous. The germline CDR1 and CDR2 sequences are SGHTA and FQGNSA. CDR3 length equals 15 residues. V was trimmed by 0 bases and J by 0 bases, leaving 8 bases between them.

The V call is TRBV13, the J call TRBJ2-7; TRBD2 matches at 11 bases. The CDR3 runs 17 residues. Looked up from germline, CDR1 is PRHDT and CDR2 is FYEKMQ (reference sequence). V lost 5 bases and J lost 5; bases outside the gene matches: 14. CDR3 amino acids: CASSLSGLAEGLDEQYF. Written as DNA, the CDR3 is TGTGCCAGCAGCCTCTCGGGACTAGCGGAGGGTCTAGACGAGCAGTACTTC.

This chain links TRBV6-1 with TRBJ1-4; 10 bases agree with TRBD1. Germline V CDR1 and CDR2: MNHNS, SASEGT. This CDR3 contains 15 residues. Trimming cost V 5 bases and J 5 bases; bases outside gene matches: 5. In nucleotides, the CDR3 is TGTGCCAGCAGTCGGGGACAGGGGAGGAATGAAAAACTGTTTTTT. Translation: CASSRGQGRNEKLFF.

This chain connects TRBV29-1 to TRBJ2-1, with 9 bases matching TRBD2. The V and J ends lost 3 bases and 7 bases, in that order; junction bases with no gene match: 7. Germline CDR1 and CDR2: SQVTM and ANQGSEA. This CDR3 comprises 14 residues. The CDR3 DNA reads TGCAGCGTTGATCGGCGGGGGGGCCCGAATGAGCAGTTCTTC. It specifies CSVDRRGGPNEQFF.

V and J are TRBV5-1 and TRBJ2-1; 12 bases agree with TRBD2. There are 16 residues in the CDR3. The V segment lost 4 bases and the J segment 3 bases; nucleotides outside the gene matches: 5. Germline CDR1 is SGHRS and CDR2 is YFSETQ. The CDR3 bases are TGCGCCAGCAGCCCCGGGACTAGCGGGTTCTACAATGAGCAGTTCTTC. Amino acids: CASSPGTSGFYNEQFF.

J is TRBJ2-1 and V is TRBV7-9; unclear D gene. The germline V and J ends were trimmed by 6 bases and 10 bases, with 13 bases remaining between them. This CDR3 contains 12 residues. CDR1 and CDR2 (germline): SEHNR, FQNEAQ (reference sequence). CDR3 DNA: TGTGCCAGCAGTCAGGCAGTCAGGGAGCAGTTCTTC. Protein sequence: CASSQAVREQFF.

This clone appeared a single time. The chain recombines TRBV6-6 with TRBJ2-7, with 7 bases fitting TRBD1. V was pared by 2 bases and J by 3 bases, with 10 bases of the junction left unmatched. The germline V gene encodes CDR1 MNHNY and CDR2 SVGAGI (reference sequence). There are 16 residues in the CDR3. The CDR3 nucleotides are TGTGCCAGCAGTTACCTCCTAACAGGGGCCGACTACGAGCAGTACTTC. Translating gives CASSYLLTGADYEQYF.

The rearrangement joins TRBV7-2 to TRBJ1-4; D is unresolved. The germline V and J ends were trimmed by 5 bases and 4 bases, with 23 bases remaining between them. The germline V gene encodes CDR1 SGHTA and CDR2 FQGNSA. The CDR3 loop spans 18 amino acids. The CDR3 DNA follows: TGTGCCAGCAGCACGCAGACCCCTCTAAGGAGCCTTAATGAAAAACTGTTTTTT. This gives the protein CASSTQTPLRSLNEKLFF.

The chain couples TRBV28 to TRBJ2-2, with TRBD2 identical over 14 bases. The CDR3 runs 20 residues. The germline CDR1 and CDR2 sequences are MDHEN and SYDVKM. The J segment lost 3 bases and the V segment lost 5 bases, leaving 14 bases of the junction unmatched. The CDR3 loop is CASSPTTGTSGSGDTGELFF. CDR3 nucleotide sequence: TGTGCCAGCAGTCCAACCACCGGGACTAGCGGGAGTGGGGACACCGGGGAGCTGTTTTTT.

The sample holds one count of this clone. This chain connects TRBV7-3 to TRBJ2-3; possibly TRBD1 for D (6 bases). V was pared by 8 bases and J by 2 bases, with 8 bases between. The CDR3 runs 12 residues. Looked up from germline, CDR1 is SGHTA and CDR2 is FQGTGA. DNA of the CDR3: TGTGCCAGCGGGGACAACACAGATACGCAGTATTTT. Protein: CASGDNTDTQYF.